This TCR beta chain emerged from a study of cytomegalovirus exposure and HLA in healthy donors. Notes on the study in general: The authors listed about 170 TCR beta chains as cytomegalovirus-associated. Confirmation was obtained in vitro that three CMV-associated chains are specific for CMV antigens.

Assay: immunoSEQ multiplex PCR; the TCRdb copy retains only in-frame clones and omits some. This sample has about 58,000 clones; about nine tenths occur once, and the top ten carry about 0.95%. As to this clone: What it binds is unknown.

This clonotype was sampled from a young man in good health and CMV-seronegative. The sample taken for sequencing was PBMCs.

CDR3 sequence (DNA): TGTGCCAGCAGCTTCGGGGGAGACGGGAATGAGCAGTTCTTC. It encodes CASSFGGDGNEQFF. The chain carries TRBV7-3 and TRBJ2-1; D may be TRBD2 (6 bases). V gave up 3 bases and J gave up 7 bases, with 13 bases separating them. Germline V CDR1 and CDR2: SGHTA, FQGTGA. The CDR3 covers 14 residues. Looking up the rest from reference TRBV7-3 and TRBJ2-1 gives the full variable domain: GAGVSQTPSNKVTEKGKYVELRCDPISGHTALYWYRQSLGQGPEFLIYFQGTGAADDSGLPNDRFFAVRPEGSVSTLKIQRTERGDSAVYLCASSFGGDGNEQFFGPGTRLTVL.